These 29 T cell receptor beta chains came from one sample sequenced in a study of T cells in Graves' hyperthyroidism and ophthalmopathy. Amplified TCR beta CDR3 regions came from RNA transcripts. Primed by the HTBI set, a first-round RT-PCR was run on the TCR CDR3. TCRdb fed the multiplex PCR reads into MiXCR, producing one record per CDR3 protein. The sample shows fewer than 800,000 distinct CDR3 sequences, 16% of them seen only once. Sequences were obtained from blood. The receptors come from a young man with Graves' hyperthyroidism.

The sample holds many counts of this clonotype. This chain links TRBV20-1 with TRBJ2-3, with D possibly TRBD2 on 6 matching bases. This CDR3 has 11 residues. Germline V gives CDR1 DFQATT, CDR2 SNEGSKA (reference sequence). V lost 6 bases to trimming and J lost 5 bases, with 9 bases between them. CDR3 in amino acids: CSAPAGDTQYF. CDR3 DNA sequence: TGCAGTGCCCCAGCGGGAGATACGCAGTATTTT.

This clonotype was seen repeatedly, ten times or more. J is TRBJ2-1 and V is TRBV29-1; TRBD2 matches 13 bases. CDR3 length: 16 residues. The V and J ends lost 0 bases and 8 bases, in that order; junction bases with no gene match: 7. Germline CDR1 and CDR2: SQVTM and ANQGSEA. The CDR3 here is CSVEDRLAGGLDEQFF. CDR3 nucleotides: TGCAGCGTTGAAGACCGACTAGCGGGAGGATTGGATGAGCAGTTCTTC.

This clonotype was seen ten or more times. This chain links TRBV6-2 or TRBV6-3 with TRBJ2-1; TRBD2 matches 7 bases. In germline, CDR1 is MNHEY, CDR2 SVGEGT. The CDR3 is 15 residues long. V shed 5 bases and J 0 bases; nucleotides not matched to a gene: 4. CDR3 loop: CASSRRTSSYNEQFF. The CDR3 DNA is TGTGCCAGCAGTCGGAGGACTAGCTCCTACAATGAGCAGTTCTTC.

There are many counts of this clonotype. The chain is built from TRBV28 and TRBJ1-2; 7 nucleotides align to TRBD1. With V trimmed by 5 bases and J by 5 bases, 8 bases remained unmatched. From germline, CDR1 is MDHEN and CDR2 SYDVKM. There are 14 residues in the CDR3. The CDR3 loop reads CASSSTGTEYGYTF. CDR3 nucleotides: TGTGCCAGCAGTAGCACCGGGACAGAATATGGCTACACCTTC.

The rearrangement links TRBV3-1 to TRBJ2-5; 8 nucleotides agree with TRBD2. J was trimmed by 2 bases and V by 0 bases; bases with no gene match: 8. The V gene's germline CDR1 is LGHDT and CDR2 YNNKEL (reference sequence). The CDR3 is 17 residues long. The DNA of the CDR3 is TGTGCCAGCAGCCAAGAGCGGGTAGCGGGATATCAAGAGACCCAGTACTTC. Protein sequence: CASSQERVAGYQETQYF.

There are a few counts of this clonotype. The genes are TRBV5-1 and TRBJ2-5; D may correspond to TRBD1 or TRBD2 (5 bases each). V lost 1 base, J lost 3 bases, and 10 bases lay in between. CDR3 length: 14 amino acids. Germline lookup yields CDR1 SGHRS and CDR2 YFSETQ. In DNA form, the CDR3 reads TGCGCCAGCAGCTTGTTGGGACGGGAAGAGACCCAGTACTTC. Amino acid sequence: CASSLLGREETQYF.

In this sample, this clonotype turned up many times. The V and J genes are TRBV28 and TRBJ1-2; D not resolved. The CDR3 runs 13 residues. Looked up from germline, CDR1 is MDHEN and CDR2 is SYDVKM. V was shortened by 2 bases and J by 6 bases, with 10 bases between the two germline ends. The CDR3 DNA is TGTGCCAGCAGTTTAGTTTCGGGTAATGGCTACACCTTC. It translates to CASSLVSGNGYTF.

There are a few counts of this clonotype. At one boundary the junction diverges from the germline segment, which might be a read error. V and J are TRBV24-1 and TRBJ2-2; 8 nucleotides line up with TRBD2. Germline loops: CDR1 KGHDR, CDR2 SFDVKD. The CDR3 extends over 20 amino acids. CDR3 amino acids: CATREGKRPAQRENPGELFF. CDR3 coding DNA: TGTGCCACCCGCGAGGGGAAGCGGCCCGCGCAGCGGGAGAACCCCGGGGAGCTGTTTTTT.

This clonotype was seen many times. The chain couples TRBV2 to TRBJ1-1, with 8 bases matching TRBD1. V gave up 7 bases and J gave up 5 bases; unmatched junction bases: 6. This CDR3 comprises 13 residues. The germline V gene encodes CDR1 SNHLY and CDR2 FYNNEI. The CDR3: CASTPTGETEAFF. In DNA, the CDR3 is TGTGCCAGCACCCCGACAGGGGAGACTGAAGCTTTCTTT.

The chain is built from TRBV11-2 and TRBJ2-6; no reliable D call. The CDR3 runs 13 residues. Per germline, CDR1 SGHAT and CDR2 FQNNGV. Trimming took off 5 bases at V and 2 bases at J, with 4 bases between the two ends. The DNA of the CDR3 is TGTGCCAGCAGCCAAACTGGGGCCAACGTCCTGACTTTC. Translation: CASSQTGANVLTF. Variable domain in full (rest from reference TRBV11-2 and TRBJ2-6): EAGVAQSPRYKIIEKRQSVAFWCNPISGHATLYWYQQILGQGPKLLIQFQNNGVVDDSQLPKDRFSAERLKGVDSTLKIQPAKLEDSAVYLCASSQTGANVLTFGAGSRLTVL.

This clonotype has just a few counts. The V call is TRBV4-2, the J call TRBJ2-7; 11 nucleotides align to TRBD2. The CDR3 extends over 15 amino acids. V lost 2 bases, J lost 3 bases, and 3 bases stayed unmatched. CDR1 is LGHNA, CDR2 YNFKEQ, per germline. The DNA for the CDR3 is TGTGCCAGCAGCCAAACGCTAGCGGGGGGCTACGAGCAGTACTTC. It translates to CASSQTLAGGYEQYF.

The V and J genes are TRBV19 and TRBJ2-3; tentatively, D is TRBD1 or TRBD2 (6 bases each). From germline, CDR1 is LNHDA and CDR2 SQIVND (reference sequence). V dropped 10 bases and J dropped 5 bases, with 19 bases sitting between them. The CDR3 consists of 14 residues. The CDR3 is CATREKGGKDTQYF. The CDR3, as DNA: TGTGCCACCCGGGAGAAGGGGGGAAAAGATACGCAGTATTTT.

The sample holds a few counts of this clonotype. The V and J genes are TRBV7-6 and TRBJ1-1; perhaps TRBD1 as D (6 bases). The CDR3 contains 14 residues. Trimming stripped 7 bases from V and 0 bases from J, with 12 bases between. Germline V gene lookup returns CDR1 SGHVS and CDR2 FNYEAQ. CDR3 in amino acids: CASTQGQMNTEAFF. Here the CDR3 DNA reads TGTGCCAGCACCCAGGGGCAGATGAACACTGAAGCTTTCTTT.

This chain links TRBV24-1 with TRBJ2-2, with TRBD1 matching over 7 bases. With 2 bases clipped from V and 0 bases from J, the junction kept 8 bases outside the gene matches. Germline CDR1 and CDR2: KGHDR and SFDVKD. The CDR3 totals 18 residues. CDR3 amino acids: CATSDWARQGANTGELFF. The CDR3 DNA follows: TGTGCCACCAGTGATTGGGCTCGACAGGGCGCGAACACCGGGGAGCTGTTTTTT.

V is TRBV20-1 and J is TRBJ2-7, with 8 bases fitting TRBD2. CDR1 is DFQATT and CDR2 is SNEGSKA in the germline V gene (reference sequence). The CDR3 contains 16 residues. Trimming at V came to 0 bases and at J to 4 bases, leaving 11 bases not matched to a gene. DNA for the CDR3: TGCAGTGCTAGAGATCGAGGTAGCGGGAAGAAGTACGAGCAGTACTTC. Its protein product is CSARDRGSGKKYEQYF.

This clonotype was found once. V gene TRBV3-1 combines with J gene TRBJ2-5, with D uncertain. Germline V gene sequence: CDR1 LGHDT, CDR2 YNNKEL (reference sequence). This CDR3 has 13 residues. V shed 2 bases and J shed 5 bases, with 9 bases lying between them. The DNA of the CDR3 is TGTGCCAGCAGCCAAATCTGGACGGAGACCCAGTACTTC. Its translation is CASSQIWTETQYF.

This clonotype has ten or more counts. The chain carries TRBV24-1 and TRBJ2-2, with a weak D call TRBD1 (7 bases). V lost 9 bases, J lost 2 bases, and 21 bases lay in between. Per the germline V gene, CDR1 is KGHDR and CDR2 is SFDVKD. The CDR3 contains 17 residues. The CDR3 protein is CATRGGPGQRNTGELFF. The CDR3 DNA is TGTGCCACCCGGGGAGGCCCGGGACAGCGTAACACCGGGGAGCTGTTTTTT.

A few counts support this clonotype. This chain connects TRBV7-9 to TRBJ2-5, with 8 nucleotides matching TRBD2. The germline V gene encodes CDR1 SEHNR and CDR2 FQNEAQ (reference sequence). This CDR3 contains 18 residues. Losses at the gene ends were 4 bases for V and 4 bases for J; bases not matched to a gene: 17. The DNA of the CDR3 is TGTGCCAGCAGCTCCAGGGGAGGGGTAGCGGGATCGCGAGAGACCCAGTACTTC. Protein: CASSSRGGVAGSRETQYF.

The J gene is TRBJ2-2, the V gene TRBV7-3, with TRBD2 matching 14 bases. The germline gives CDR1 SGHTA, CDR2 FQGTGA. The junction had 9 bases not matched to a gene; V was cut back by 5 bases and J by 7 bases. This CDR3 comprises 17 residues. The CDR3 spells CASSPTSGRARNGELFF. As DNA, the CDR3 is TGTGCCAGCAGCCCGACTAGCGGGAGGGCCAGGAACGGGGAGCTGTTTTTT.

The CDR3 protein is CSARVRPRGLFF. The CDR3 DNA follows: TGCAGTGCTAGAGTACGCCCTCGGGGACTGTTTTTT. The chain links TRBV20-1 to TRBJ1-4; D ambiguous. Germline assignment: CDR1 DFQATT and CDR2 SNEGSKA (reference sequence). This CDR3 comprises 12 residues. V lost 1 base and J lost 13, with 13 bases in between.

This chain connects TRBV9 to TRBJ1-1; D is perhaps TRBD1 (5 bases). In germline, CDR1 is SGDLS, CDR2 YYNGEE. V was cut by 0 bases and J by 1 base, with 10 bases left in between. CDR3 length equals 15 residues. This CDR3 is CASSVGGRENTEAFF. Here the CDR3 DNA reads TGTGCCAGCAGCGTAGGCGGCAGGGAGAACACTGAAGCTTTCTTT.

The chain's CDR3 is CASSVSGRTGNEQFF. CDR3 nucleotides: TGTGCCAGCAGCGTAAGCGGGAGGACGGGGAATGAGCAGTTCTTC. The gene calls are TRBV9 and TRBJ2-1; 9 bases align to TRBD2. Germline CDR1 and CDR2: SGDLS and YYNGEE. CDR3 size: 15 residues. With 1 base clipped from V and 7 bases from J, the junction kept 6 bases outside the gene matches.

This clonotype was counted a few times. The gene calls are TRBV6-1 and TRBJ2-5, with a weak D call TRBD2 (5 bases). Trimming removed 5 bases from V and 5 bases from J, with 21 bases in between. The CDR3 has 16 amino acids. Germline V gives CDR1 MNHNS, CDR2 SASEGT. The CDR3 reads CASSKGGGRPLETQYF. In nucleotides, the CDR3 is TGTGCCAGCAGTAAAGGTGGAGGTCGGCCTCTGGAGACCCAGTACTTC.

This clonotype was recorded many times. The chain carries TRBV20-1 and TRBJ2-7; 8 positions agree with TRBD1. The CDR3 totals 14 residues. Germline lookup yields CDR1 DFQATT and CDR2 SNEGSKA (reference sequence). The J segment lost 5 bases and the V segment lost 6 bases, leaving 12 bases of the junction unmatched. Here the CDR3 reads CSALPKTGVHEQYF. The CDR3 DNA is TGCAGTGCACTACCGAAGACAGGGGTGCACGAGCAGTACTTC.

The chain couples TRBV19 to TRBJ2-7; 9 bases line up with TRBD1. This CDR3 has 15 amino acids. The germline gives CDR1 LNHDA, CDR2 SQIVND (reference sequence). Germline trimming cut 4 bases from V and 5 bases from J; bases unmatched to any gene: 9. The CDR3 region is CASSRGDREIDEQYF. The DNA for the CDR3 is TGTGCCAGTAGTAGGGGGGACAGGGAAATCGACGAGCAGTACTTC.

This clonotype was picked up many times. The chain is built from TRBV28 and TRBJ2-3; 14 positions match TRBD2. Looked up from germline, CDR1 is MDHEN and CDR2 is SYDVKM. V shed 6 bases, J shed 2 bases, and the junction held 7 bases outside the gene matches. The length of the CDR3 is 17 residues. In DNA, the CDR3 is TGTGCCAGCAGCTCGGGACTAGCGGGAGCCCTCACAGATACGCAGTATTTT. This encodes CASSSGLAGALTDTQYF.

This clonotype has more than one count but fewer than ten. CDR3: CSVSGHGYTF. The CDR3 DNA sequence: TGCAGCGTTTCGGGACATGGCTACACCTTC. V usage is TRBV29-1 and J usage is TRBJ1-2; perhaps TRBD1 as D (5 bases). This CDR3 comprises 10 residues. Germline V CDR1 and CDR2: SQVTM, ANQGSEA. With 5 bases removed from V and 6 bases from J, the gap between germline ends came to 7 bases. Full variable domain (remainder filled in from reference TRBV29-1 and TRBJ1-2): SAVISQKPSRDICQRGTSLTIQCQVDSQVTMMFWYRQQPGQSLTLIATANQGSEATYESGFVIDKFPISRPNLTFSTLTVSNMSPEDSSIYLCSVSGHGYTFGSGTRLTVV.

This clonotype was counted many times. The genes are TRBV20-1 and TRBJ2-5; D uncertain. V was clipped by 3 bases and J by 0 bases, with 5 bases between them. The CDR3 is 12 residues long. Germline-derived CDR1 and CDR2 are DFQATT and SNEGSKA (reference sequence). CDR3 bases: TGCAGTGCTAGTCTGAACCAAGAGACCCAGTACTTC. It yields the protein CSASLNQETQYF.

The chain combines TRBV20-1 with TRBJ2-7; 10 nucleotides align to TRBD2. J lost 4 bases, V lost 3 bases, and 6 bases had no gene match. The CDR3 loop spans 14 amino acids. Germline V gene data show CDR1 as DFQATT and CDR2 as SNEGSKA (reference sequence). The CDR3 protein is CSASLGLAVYEQYF. The CDR3 region has the DNA TGCAGTGCTAGTCTAGGACTAGCGGTATACGAGCAGTACTTC.